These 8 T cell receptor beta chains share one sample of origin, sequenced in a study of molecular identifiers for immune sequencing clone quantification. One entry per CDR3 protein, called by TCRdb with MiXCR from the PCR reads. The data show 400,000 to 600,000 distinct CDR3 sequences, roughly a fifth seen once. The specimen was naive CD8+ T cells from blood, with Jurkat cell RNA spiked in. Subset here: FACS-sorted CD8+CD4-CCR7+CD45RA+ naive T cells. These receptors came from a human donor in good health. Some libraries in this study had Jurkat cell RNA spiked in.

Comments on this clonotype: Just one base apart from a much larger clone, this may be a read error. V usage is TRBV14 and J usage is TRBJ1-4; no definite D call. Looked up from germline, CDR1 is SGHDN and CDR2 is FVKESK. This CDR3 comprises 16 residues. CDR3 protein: CTSSQEFPVANEKLFF. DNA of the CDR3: TGTACCAGCAGCCAAGAATTCCCCGTGGCTAATGAAAAACTGTTTTTT.

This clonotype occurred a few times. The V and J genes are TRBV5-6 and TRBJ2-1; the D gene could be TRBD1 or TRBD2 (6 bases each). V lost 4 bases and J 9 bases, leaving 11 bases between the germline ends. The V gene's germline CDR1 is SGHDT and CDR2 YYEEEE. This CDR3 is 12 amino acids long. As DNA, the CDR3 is TGTGCCAGCAGCCCGGGGGCGCGTGAGCAGTTCTTC. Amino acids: CASSPGAREQFF.

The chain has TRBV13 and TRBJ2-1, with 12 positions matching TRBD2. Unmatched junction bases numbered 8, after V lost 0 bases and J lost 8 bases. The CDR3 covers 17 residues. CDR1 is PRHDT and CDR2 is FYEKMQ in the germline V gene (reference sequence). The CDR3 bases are TGTGCCAGCAGCTTAGGCTATCGGACTAGCGGGGTTGATGAGCAGTTCTTC. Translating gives CASSLGYRTSGVDEQFF. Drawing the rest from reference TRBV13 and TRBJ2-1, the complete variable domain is AAGVIQSPRHLIKEKRETATLKCYPIPRHDTVYWYQQGPGQDPQFLISFYEKMQSDKGSIPDRFSAQQFSDYHSELNMSSLELGDSALYFCASSLGYRTSGVDEQFFGPGTRLTVL.

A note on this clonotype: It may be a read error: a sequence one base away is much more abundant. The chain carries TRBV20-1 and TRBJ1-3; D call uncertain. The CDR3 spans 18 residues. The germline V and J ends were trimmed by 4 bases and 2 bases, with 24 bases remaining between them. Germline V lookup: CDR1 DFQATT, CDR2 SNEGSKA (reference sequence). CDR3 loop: CSAKSSIGSPKPGNTIYF. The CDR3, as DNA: TGCAGTGCTAAGAGTAGTATAGGGTCCCCCAAACCTGGAAACACCATATATTTT.

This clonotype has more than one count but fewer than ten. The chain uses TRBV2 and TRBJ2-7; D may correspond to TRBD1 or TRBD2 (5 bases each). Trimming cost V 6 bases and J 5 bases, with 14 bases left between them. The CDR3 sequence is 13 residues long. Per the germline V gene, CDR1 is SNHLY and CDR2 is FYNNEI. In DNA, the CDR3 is TGTGCCAGCAGGGGGACCCAATGGCACGAGCAGTACTTC. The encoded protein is CASRGTQWHEQYF. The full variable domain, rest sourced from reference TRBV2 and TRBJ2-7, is EPEVTQTPSHQVTQMGQEVILRCVPISNHLYFYWYRQILGQKVEFLVSFYNNEISEKSEIFDDQFSVERPDGSNFTLKIRSTKLEDSAMYFCASRGTQWHEQYFGPGTRLTVT.

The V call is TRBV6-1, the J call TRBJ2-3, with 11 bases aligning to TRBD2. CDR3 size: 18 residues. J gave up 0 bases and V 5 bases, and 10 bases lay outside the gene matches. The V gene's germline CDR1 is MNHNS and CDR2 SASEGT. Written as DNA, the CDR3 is TGTGCCAGCAGTCTAGTACTAGCGGGGGTCACTAGCACAGATACGCAGTATTTT. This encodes CASSLVLAGVTSTDTQYF.

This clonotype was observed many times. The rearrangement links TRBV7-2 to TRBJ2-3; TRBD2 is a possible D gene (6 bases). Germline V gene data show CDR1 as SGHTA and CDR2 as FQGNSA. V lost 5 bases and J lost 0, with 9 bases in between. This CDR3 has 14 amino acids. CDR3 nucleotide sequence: TGTGCCAGCAGCCTTGGACTAAGCACAGATACGCAGTATTTT. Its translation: CASSLGLSTDTQYF.

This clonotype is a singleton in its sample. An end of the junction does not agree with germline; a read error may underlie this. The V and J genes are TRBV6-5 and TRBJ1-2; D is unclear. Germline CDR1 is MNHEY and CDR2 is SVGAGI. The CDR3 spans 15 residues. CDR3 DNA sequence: TGTGCCAGCAGTTATTTCCCAGATGGTGACTATGGCCACACCTTC. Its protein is CASSYFPDGDYGHTF.